Listed here are 18 T cell receptor beta chains from one sample, sequenced in a study of prognosis after radiotherapy for stage I lung cancer. Multiplex PCR in two rounds served to amplify TCR beta CDR3 from genomic DNA. First-round PCR, the initial amplification, used primers specific to each TRBV and TRBJ gene. TCRdb independently ran MiXCR on the multiplex PCR reads; one entry per CDR3 protein. Here the sample spans approximately 28,000 distinct CDR3 sequences, around 30% being singletons. The material sequenced was PBMCs, taken before or after stereotactic body radiation therapy (not recorded which). The receptors here all came from a donor aged 50 or older with non-small cell lung cancer.

This clonotype was observed at least ten times. The chain links TRBV5-6 to TRBJ2-7; D is possibly TRBD1 or TRBD2 (7 bases each). This CDR3 has 15 amino acids. The V gene's germline CDR1 is SGHDT and CDR2 YYEEEE. The V gene lost 6 bases and the J gene lost 2 bases, with 18 bases spanning the gap. The CDR3 region has the DNA TGTGCCAGCACCCCAGGGGGGGGGCTTCCCTACGAGCAGTACTTC. Its translation is CASTPGGGLPYEQYF.

In its sample, this clonotype was seen a few times. V is TRBV5-4 and J is TRBJ2-1, with 16 bases aligning to TRBD2. Germline values: CDR1 SGHNT, CDR2 YYREEE (reference sequence). Losses at the gene ends were 4 bases for V and 4 bases for J; bases not matched to a gene: 8. This CDR3 is 18 amino acids long. The CDR3: CASSPGLAGGGMYNEQFF. The CDR3 bases are TGTGCCAGCAGCCCGGGACTAGCGGGAGGGGGGATGTACAATGAGCAGTTCTTC.

This clonotype turned up a few times. Since a much larger clone is just one base distant, this may be a read error. The chain carries TRBV3-1 and TRBJ2-2; D not certain. CDR1 LGHDT and CDR2 YNNKEL come from the germline V gene (reference sequence). The CDR3 loop spans 15 amino acids. The germline V and J ends were trimmed by 11 bases and 1 base, with 17 bases remaining between them. The CDR3 nucleotides read TGTGCCGGCACCAGAGGTGGGGTGAACACCGGGGAGCTGTTTTTT. The encoded protein is CAGTRGGVNTGELFF. The full variable domain, its missing parts supplied by reference TRBV3-1 and TRBJ2-2, is DTAVSQTPKYLVTQMGNDKSIKCEQNLGHDTMYWYKQDSKKFLKIMFSYNNKELIINETVPNRFSPKSPDKAHLNLHINSLELGDSAVYFCAGTRGGVNTGELFFGEGSRLTVL.

This chain connects TRBV30 to TRBJ1-1, with TRBD1 as a possible D gene (6 bases). The germline gives CDR1 GTSNPN, CDR2 SVGIG (reference sequence). This CDR3 has 11 residues. V gave up 3 bases and J gave up 9 bases, with 11 bases separating them. CDR3 in amino acids: CAWSPGEQAFF. In nucleotides, the CDR3 is TGTGCCTGGAGCCCAGGGGAGCAAGCTTTCTTT. Full variable domain (rest looked up from reference TRBV30 and TRBJ1-1): SQTIHQWPATLVQPVGSPLSLECTVEGTSNPNLYWYRQAAGRGLQLLFYSVGIGQISSEVPQNLSASRPQDRQFILSSKKLLLSDSGFYLCAWSPGEQAFFGQGTRLTVV.

This clonotype was found many times. This sequence joins TRBV12-3 or TRBV12-4 and TRBJ2-2; a possible D gene is TRBD2 (5 bases). Deletions cut 3 bases from V and 11 bases from J, with 16 bases between. The CDR3 has 14 amino acids. The CDR3 reads CASSFSGFLYELFF. The CDR3 nucleotides are TGTGCCAGCAGTTTTTCGGGGTTCCTTTATGAGCTGTTTTTT.

V usage is TRBV13 and J usage is TRBJ1-1; TRBD1 matches at 8 bases. The germline CDR1 and CDR2 sequences are PRHDT and FYEKMQ (reference sequence). This CDR3 has 15 amino acids. Trimming cost V 4 bases and J 0 bases; bases outside gene matches: 4. As DNA, the CDR3 is TGTGCCAGCAGCTCCCGGACAGGGTTGAACACTGAAGCTTTCTTT. Translated: CASSSRTGLNTEAFF.

This clonotype was found many times. The chain uses TRBV5-1 and TRBJ1-1, with a weak D call TRBD1 (5 bases). The CDR3 loop spans 12 amino acids. V lost 5 bases and J 6 bases, leaving 11 bases between the germline ends. Germline V CDR1 and CDR2: SGHRS, YFSETQ. CDR3 nucleotide sequence: TGCGCCAGCAGGTCCAGGGTCTCTGAAGCTTTCTTT. Protein: CASRSRVSEAFF.

This clonotype was found many times. The V gene is TRBV27, the J gene TRBJ2-5; D possibly corresponds to TRBD2 (6 bases). CDR1 MNHEY and CDR2 SMNVEV come from the germline V gene (reference sequence). V was clipped by 4 bases and J by 3 bases, with 9 bases between them. The CDR3 runs to 13 residues. DNA for the CDR3: TGTGCCAGCAGTTCGGACTACGAAGAGACCCAGTACTTC. It encodes CASSSDYEETQYF.

As concerns this clonotype: A much larger clone lies a single base off, so this may be a read error. The rearrangement links TRBV20-1 to TRBJ1-2, with unresolved D. CDR1 is DFQATT, CDR2 SNEGSKA, per germline (reference sequence). This CDR3 is 12 amino acids long. The V end was cut by 4 bases, the J end by 0 bases, with 6 bases between. The CDR3 is CSAIKTNYGYTF. In nucleotides, the CDR3 is TGCAGTGCTATTAAGACTAACTATGGCTACACCTTC.

Concerning this clonotype: The junction does not match germline at one end; this may be a read error. The chain uses TRBV2 and TRBJ1-6; D is perhaps TRBD1 (5 bases). CDR3 length: 15 amino acids. The germline V gene encodes CDR1 SNHLY and CDR2 FYNNEI. CDR3 in amino acids: CASSHPGGYNSPPHF. The CDR3 coding sequence is TGTGCCAGCAGCCATCCTGGGGGTTATAATTCACCCCCCCACTTT.

This clonotype came up many times. This chain uses TRBV19 with TRBJ2-3; D might be TRBD1 (6 bases). Germline CDR1 and CDR2: LNHDA and SQIVND (reference sequence). The V end was cut by 7 bases, the J end by 10 bases, with 15 bases between. The CDR3 has 12 amino acids. The CDR3 nucleotides are TGTGCCAGTAAGACAGGACCCGGCCCGCAGTATTTT. This encodes CASKTGPGPQYF.

At least ten counts were recorded for this clonotype. The V and J genes are TRBV15 and TRBJ1-2; D is perhaps TRBD1 (6 bases). CDR3 length: 15 residues. CDR1 is LNHNV, CDR2 YYDKDF, per germline (reference sequence). V was shortened by 2 bases and J by 4 bases, with 14 bases between the two germline ends. The CDR3 is CATSRQIRDTYGYTF. In DNA, the CDR3 is TGTGCCACCAGCAGACAGATCCGGGACACCTATGGCTACACCTTC. Using reference TRBV15 and TRBJ1-2 for the parts outside the CDR3, the full variable domain is DAMVIQNPRYQVTQFGKPVTLSCSQTLNHNVMYWYQQKSSQAPKLLFHYYDKDFNNEADTPDNFQSRRPNTSFCFLDIRSPGLGDTAMYLCATSRQIRDTYGYTFGSGTRLTVV.

Comments on this clonotype: Since a far larger clone is one base different, this is likely a read error. This chain connects TRBV6-4 to TRBJ1-1, with D unresolved. Germline V gene data show CDR1 as MRHNA and CDR2 as SNTAGT. The V end lost 5 bases, the J end lost 0 bases, and 10 bases lay between the germline ends. The CDR3 is made up of 14 amino acids. Here the CDR3 reads CASSYTHLNTEAFF. The DNA for the CDR3 is TGTGCCAGCAGTTACACACACCTGAACACTGAAGCTTTCTTT.

Worth noting for this clonotype: A far larger clone is one nucleotide away, so this likely arose from a read error. The rearrangement joins TRBV6-4 to TRBJ1-1; no firm D call. Germline V lookup: CDR1 MRHNA, CDR2 SNTAGT. This CDR3 is built from 13 residues. The V gene lost 7 bases and the J gene lost 5 bases, with 14 bases spanning the gap. CDR3 nucleotides: TGTGCCAGCACTGGGGTGGGTTGGACTGAAGCTTTCTTT. Residues: CASTGVGWTEAFF.

This clonotype occurred many times. The chain uses TRBV7-9 and TRBJ2-7, with 9 nucleotides matching TRBD1. The CDR3 covers 20 residues. In germline, CDR1 is SEHNR, CDR2 FQNEAQ (reference sequence). J lost 2 bases, V lost 6 bases, and 23 bases had no gene match. CDR3 bases: TGTGCCAGCAGGCAGAAACATCGGGACAGGGTCCCAGGAGGGCCCTACGAGCAGTACTTC. It specifies CASRQKHRDRVPGGPYEQYF.

Remarks on this clonotype: A much bigger clone sits one base away, suggesting this may be a read error. J is TRBJ1-3 and V is TRBV27; 7 nucleotides agree with TRBD1. The V segment lost 8 bases and the J segment 6 bases; nucleotides outside the gene matches: 10. This CDR3 spans 14 amino acids. Germline values: CDR1 MNHEY, CDR2 SMNVEV (reference sequence). The CDR3 here is CASGRQGAENTIYF. The CDR3 DNA follows: TGTGCCAGCGGGAGACAGGGCGCAGAAAACACCATATATTTT.

This clonotype came up once. A far larger clone differs by one base, so this is likely a read error. J is TRBJ2-3 and V is TRBV6-5, with a possible D match to TRBD1 (5 bases). The CDR3 runs 15 residues. Germline V lookup: CDR1 MNHEY, CDR2 SVGAGI. Trimming shortened V by 6 bases and J by 4 bases, and 17 bases separated the two germline ends. The CDR3 sequence: CASRKSGNSADTQYF. CDR3 bases: TGTGCCAGCAGAAAATCAGGGAATTCGGCAGATACGCAGTATTTT.

The sample holds many counts of this clonotype. The chain recombines TRBV29-1 with TRBJ2-3; D uncertain. Germline-derived CDR1 and CDR2 are SQVTM and ANQGSEA. The CDR3 consists of 12 residues. V dropped 3 bases and J dropped 4 bases, with 8 bases sitting between them. CDR3 region: CSVDSSADTQYF. The CDR3, as DNA: TGCAGCGTTGATTCCAGCGCAGATACGCAGTATTTT.